Included here is one T cell receptor (beta chain) sequence, with context. The data are from a study of cytomegalovirus exposure and HLA in healthy donors. Vbeta (60) and Jbeta (13) primers were used in the PCR. Per the study methods: Counted up in a later analysis, unique TCR beta chains came to 60 million to 95 million, with around 9.9 million shared. Data came from immunoSEQ multiplex PCR; TCRdb stores just in-frame clones and leaves some out. V, J and clone size are those of that table, while D and trimming were read from the DNA. Among 150,000 to 200,000 clones listed, under 85% were seen once. The CDR3 totals 17 residues. Trimming removed 6 bases from V and 0 bases from J, with 15 bases in between. From germline, CDR1 is MDHEN and CDR2 SYDVKM.

V and J are TRBV28 and TRBJ1-6, with TRBD1 as a possible D gene (5 bases). This sequence originates from a young woman in good health and CMV-seropositive. Sequencing was done on a sample of PBMCs. Here the CDR3 DNA reads TGTGCCAGCAGCGCGGGACGCCTGAGCTCCTATAATTCACCCCTCCACTTT. This codes for CASSAGRLSSYNSPLHF.